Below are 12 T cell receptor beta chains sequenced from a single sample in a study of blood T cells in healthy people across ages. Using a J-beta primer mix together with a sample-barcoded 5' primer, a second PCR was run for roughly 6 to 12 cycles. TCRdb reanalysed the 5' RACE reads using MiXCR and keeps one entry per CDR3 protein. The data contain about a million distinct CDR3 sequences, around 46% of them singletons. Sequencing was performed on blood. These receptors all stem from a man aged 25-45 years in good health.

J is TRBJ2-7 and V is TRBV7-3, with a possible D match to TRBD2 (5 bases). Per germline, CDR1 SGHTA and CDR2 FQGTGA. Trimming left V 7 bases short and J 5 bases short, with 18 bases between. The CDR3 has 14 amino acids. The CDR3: CASKPASHEDEQYF. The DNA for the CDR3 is TGTGCCAGCAAACCCGCTAGCCACGAGGACGAGCAGTACTTC.

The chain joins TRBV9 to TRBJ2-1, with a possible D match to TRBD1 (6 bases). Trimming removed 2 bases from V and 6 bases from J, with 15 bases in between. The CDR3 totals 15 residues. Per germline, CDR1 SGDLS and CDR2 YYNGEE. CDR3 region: CASSVRGGGGNEQFF. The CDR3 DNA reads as TGTGCCAGCAGCGTCCGTGGGGGCGGAGGCAATGAGCAGTTCTTC.

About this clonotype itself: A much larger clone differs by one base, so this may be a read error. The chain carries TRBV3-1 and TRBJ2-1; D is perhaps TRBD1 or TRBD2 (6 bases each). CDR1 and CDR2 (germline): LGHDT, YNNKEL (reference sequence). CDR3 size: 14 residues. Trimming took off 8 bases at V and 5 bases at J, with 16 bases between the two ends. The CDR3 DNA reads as TGTGCCAGCGTCCCCCTCCGGGGGCACAATGAGCAGTTCTTC. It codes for CASVPLRGHNEQFF.

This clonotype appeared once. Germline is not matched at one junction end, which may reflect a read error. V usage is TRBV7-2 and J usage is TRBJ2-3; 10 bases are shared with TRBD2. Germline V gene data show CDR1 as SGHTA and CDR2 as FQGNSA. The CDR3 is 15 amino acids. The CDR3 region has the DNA TGTGTCAGCAGCCCGATAGCGGGGGGCACAGATATGCAGTATTTT. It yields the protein CVSSPIAGGTDMQYF.

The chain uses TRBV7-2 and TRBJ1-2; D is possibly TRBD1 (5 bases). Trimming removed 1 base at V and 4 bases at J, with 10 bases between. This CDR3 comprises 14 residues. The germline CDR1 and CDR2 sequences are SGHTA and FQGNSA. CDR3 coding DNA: TGTGCCAGCAGCTTAGACGGGGGGATCTATGGCTACACCTTC. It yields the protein CASSLDGGIYGYTF.

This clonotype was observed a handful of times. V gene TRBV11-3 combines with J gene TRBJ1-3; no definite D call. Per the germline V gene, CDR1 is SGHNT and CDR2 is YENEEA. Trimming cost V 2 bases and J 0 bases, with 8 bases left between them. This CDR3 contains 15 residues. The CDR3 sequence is CASSLIGFSGNTIYF. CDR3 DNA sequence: TGTGCCAGCAGCTTAATAGGATTCTCTGGAAACACCATATATTTT.

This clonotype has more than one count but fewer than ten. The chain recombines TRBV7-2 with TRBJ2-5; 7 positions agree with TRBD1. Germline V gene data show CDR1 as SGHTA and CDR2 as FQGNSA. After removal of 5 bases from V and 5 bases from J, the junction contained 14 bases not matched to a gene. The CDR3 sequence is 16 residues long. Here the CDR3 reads CASSQGQALFLETQYF. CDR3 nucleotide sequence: TGTGCCAGCAGCCAAGGACAGGCCCTATTTCTCGAGACCCAGTACTTC.

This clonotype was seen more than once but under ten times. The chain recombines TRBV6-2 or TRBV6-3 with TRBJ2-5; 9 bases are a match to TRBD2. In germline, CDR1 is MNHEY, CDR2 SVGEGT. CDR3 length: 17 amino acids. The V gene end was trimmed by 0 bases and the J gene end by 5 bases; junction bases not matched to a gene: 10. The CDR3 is CASSYSTGLAWDETQYF. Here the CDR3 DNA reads TGTGCCAGCAGTTACTCGACGGGACTAGCATGGGATGAGACCCAGTACTTC.

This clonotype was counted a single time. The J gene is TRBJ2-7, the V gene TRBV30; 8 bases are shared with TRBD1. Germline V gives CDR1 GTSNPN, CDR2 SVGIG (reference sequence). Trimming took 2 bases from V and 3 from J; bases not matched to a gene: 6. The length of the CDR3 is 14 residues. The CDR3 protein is CAWSTRGQGYEQYF. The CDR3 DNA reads TGTGCCTGGAGTACGCGAGGACAGGGCTACGAGCAGTACTTC.

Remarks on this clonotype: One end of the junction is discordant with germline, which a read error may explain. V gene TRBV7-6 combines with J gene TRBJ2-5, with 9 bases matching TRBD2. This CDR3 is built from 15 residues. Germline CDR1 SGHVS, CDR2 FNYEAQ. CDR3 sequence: CAGSLASGVQETQYF. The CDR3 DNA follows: TGTGCCGGCAGCTTAGCTAGCGGGGTGCAAGAGACCCAGTACTTC. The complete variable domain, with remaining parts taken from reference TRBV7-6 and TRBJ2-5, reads GAGVSQSPRYKVTKRGQDVALRCDPISGHVSLYWYRQALGQGPEFLTYFNYEAQQDKSGLPNDRFSAERPEGSISTLTIQRTEQRDSAMYRCAGSLASGVQETQYFGPGTRLLVL.

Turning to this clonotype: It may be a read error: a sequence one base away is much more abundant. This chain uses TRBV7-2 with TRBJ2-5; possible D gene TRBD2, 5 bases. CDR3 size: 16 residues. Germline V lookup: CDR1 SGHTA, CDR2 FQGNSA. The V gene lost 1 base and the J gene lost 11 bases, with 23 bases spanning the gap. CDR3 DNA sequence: TGTGCCAGCAGCTTAGTTAACGGGAAGACCTACAATGAGCAGTACTTC. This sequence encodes CASSLVNGKTYNEQYF.

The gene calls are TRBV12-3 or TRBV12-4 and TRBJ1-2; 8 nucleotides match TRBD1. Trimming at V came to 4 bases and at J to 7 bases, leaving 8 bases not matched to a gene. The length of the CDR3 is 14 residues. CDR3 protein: CASSSPDRVFGYTF. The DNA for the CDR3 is TGTGCCAGCAGTTCGCCGGACAGGGTCTTTGGCTACACCTTC.